The next 15 T cell receptor beta chains were all read from a single sample in a study of blood T cells in healthy people across ages. Primed by a sample-barcoded 5' primer and a J-beta primer mix, a second PCR proceeded for about 6 to 12 cycles. Each CDR3 protein gets one entry after TCRdb re-called the 5' RACE reads with MiXCR. The repertoire holds around 1.5 million distinct CDR3 sequences, about 43% seen once, with approximately 7.9% in the top ten. The sample taken for sequencing was blood. The receptors shown here come from a woman aged 18-29 years in good health.

This clonotype was seen just once. The rearrangement uses TRBV7-2 and TRBJ2-5; 15 bases align to TRBD2. The DNA end lines up better with TRBJ2-7; the J call may be wrong. CDR1 is SGHTA, CDR2 FQGNSA, per germline. The CDR3 totals 16 residues. The CDR3 DNA sequence: TGTGCCAGCAGCCCTAGAGGACTAGCGGGAGGGCACGAGCAGTACTTC. This encodes CASSPRGLAGGHEQYF.

This clonotype came up once. V is TRBV5-1 and J is TRBJ2-4; weak D call: TRBD1 (5 bases). V was pared by 0 bases and J by 13 bases, with 23 bases between. This CDR3 has 16 residues. The germline CDR1 and CDR2 sequences are SGHRS and YFSETQ. CDR3 DNA: TGCGCCAGCAGCTTGGTATCGGAAAGGGGTTCCTACAAGCAGTACTTC. The encoded protein is CASSLVSERGSYKQYF.

The gene calls are TRBV2 and TRBJ2-1; possibly TRBD2 for D (5 bases). Near its end, the DNA agrees better with TRBJ2-7, so the J call may be wrong. The CDR3 has 15 amino acids. Germline CDR1 reads SNHLY; CDR2 reads FYNNEI. CDR3 DNA sequence: TGTGCCAGCAGTTTGAGAGGGCCCTCCTACAATGAGCAGTACTTC. Translated, it gives CASSLRGPSYNEQYF.

The genes are TRBV10-3 and TRBJ2-7, with D unresolved. V was shortened by 5 bases and J by 3 bases, with 11 bases between the two germline ends. The CDR3 sequence is 13 residues long. Germline values: CDR1 ENHRY, CDR2 SYGVKD. CDR3 in DNA: TGTGCCATCAGTAGAGAAGGGATCTACGAGCAGTACTTC. The encoded protein is CAISREGIYEQYF.

This clonotype was seen ten or more times. Germline is not matched at one junction end, which may reflect a read error. V usage is TRBV4-1 and J usage is TRBJ2-5; the D is unclear. Germline V gene sequence: CDR1 MGHRA, CDR2 YSYEKL. The CDR3 covers 13 residues. This CDR3 is CASSQDRWETQYF. The CDR3 nucleotides read TGTGCCAGCAGCCAAGATCGGTGGGAGACCCAGTACTTC.

In the case of this clonotype: Compared with germline, one end of the junction differs, possibly owing to a read error. The chain combines TRBV5-1 with TRBJ2-1; D is possibly TRBD2 (6 bases). Per germline, CDR1 SGHRS and CDR2 YFSETQ. This CDR3 is built from 16 residues. Here the CDR3 reads CASSLRSGSSYNERFF. The DNA for the CDR3 is TGCGCCAGCAGCTTGAGGAGCGGGTCCTCCTACAATGAGCGGTTCTTC. Drawing the rest from reference TRBV5-1 and TRBJ2-1, the complete variable domain is KAGVTQTPRYLIKTRGQQVTLSCSPISGHRSVSWYQQTPGQGLQFLFEYFSETQRNKGNFPGRFSGRQFSNSRSEMNVSTLELGDSALYLCASSLRSGSSYNERFFGPGTRLTVL.

CDR3 in amino acids: CSARHYRGEQFF. The CDR3 region has the DNA TGCAGTGCTAGACACTACAGGGGTGAGCAGTTCTTC. This chain connects TRBV20-1 to TRBJ2-1; 7 nucleotides line up with TRBD1. This CDR3 region has 12 residues. Germline values: CDR1 DFQATT, CDR2 SNEGSKA (reference sequence). V shed 2 bases, J shed 9 bases, and the junction held 4 bases outside the gene matches.

This clonotype was seen more than once but under ten times. J is TRBJ1-3 and V is TRBV10-3; no clear D gene. V was clipped by 2 bases and J by 3 bases, with 5 bases between them. CDR3 length: 13 residues. Per germline, CDR1 ENHRY and CDR2 SYGVKD. The CDR3 is CAISERGGNTIYF. CDR3 coding DNA: TGTGCCATCAGTGAGCGAGGTGGAAACACCATATATTTT.

This chain joins TRBV6-1 and TRBJ2-7, with 10 bases aligning to TRBD1. This CDR3 region has 18 residues. V was clipped by 5 bases and J by 0 bases; unmatched bases: 13. Germline V lookup: CDR1 MNHNS, CDR2 SASEGT. CDR3 in amino acids: CASSPPMGTGDDSYEQYF. CDR3 bases: TGTGCCAGCAGTCCCCCTATGGGGACAGGGGATGACTCCTACGAGCAGTACTTC.

This clonotype was picked up a small number of times. The V call is TRBV7-9, the J call TRBJ2-3, with D uncertain. The CDR3 is 16 residues long. Trimming removed 4 bases at V and 2 bases at J, with 16 bases between. Germline V gene lookup returns CDR1 SEHNR and CDR2 FQNEAQ (reference sequence). The CDR3 coding sequence is TGTGCCAGCAGCTGGACGGACGGAATCTACACAGATACGCAGTATTTT. Its protein product is CASSWTDGIYTDTQYF. The whole variable domain, remainder taken from reference TRBV7-9 and TRBJ2-3, is DTGVSQNPRHKITKRGQNVTFRCDPISEHNRLYWYRQTLGQGPEFLTYFQNEAQLEKSRLLSDRFSAERPKGSFSTLEIQRTEQGDSAMYLCASSWTDGIYTDTQYFGPGTRLTVL.

The V gene is TRBV20-1, the J gene TRBJ1-2; 7 nucleotides agree with TRBD1. This CDR3 has 12 amino acids. Germline loops: CDR1 DFQATT, CDR2 SNEGSKA (reference sequence). V dropped 6 bases and J dropped 8; count of bases not matched to a gene: 9. The CDR3 is CSADRDGQGYTF. CDR3 DNA: TGCAGTGCCGACAGGGACGGCCAAGGCTACACCTTC.

The chain recombines TRBV24-1 with TRBJ1-2; D is undetermined. V lost 0 bases and J 2 bases, leaving 12 bases between the germline ends. CDR1 and CDR2 from the germline V gene are KGHDR and SFDVKD. The CDR3 is 16 amino acids. CDR3 in amino acids: CATSDLPPTRNYGYTF. In nucleotides, the CDR3 is TGTGCCACCAGTGATTTGCCTCCGACAAGAAACTATGGCTACACCTTC.

V is TRBV2 and J is TRBJ2-1; D is perhaps TRBD2 (6 bases). The CDR3 runs to 14 residues. Trimming left V 8 bases short and J 0 bases short, with 11 bases between. Germline-derived CDR1 and CDR2 are SNHLY and FYNNEI. The CDR3 nucleotides are TGTGCCAGCGGTGCGGGGCTCTCCTACAATGAGCAGTTCTTC. As protein: CASGAGLSYNEQFF.

In its sample, this clonotype was seen once. The chain couples TRBV28 to TRBJ1-1; TRBD1 aligns across 8 bases. The germline V gene has CDR1 MDHEN and CDR2 SYDVKM. The CDR3 has 14 residues. J was trimmed by 5 bases and V by 7 bases; bases with no gene match: 9. DNA for the CDR3: TGTGCCAGCACCCTTAGGACAGGGAGGACTGAAGCTTTCTTT. It encodes CASTLRTGRTEAFF.

The V gene is TRBV24-1, the J gene TRBJ2-1, with D perhaps TRBD1 (6 bases). V lost 0 bases, J lost 1 base, and 9 bases lay in between. The CDR3 consists of 16 residues. Germline V lookup: CDR1 KGHDR, CDR2 SFDVKD. CDR3 in amino acids: CATSDLRGSSYNEQFF. The CDR3 bases are TGTGCCACCAGTGATTTGAGGGGGTCTTCCTACAATGAGCAGTTCTTC.